Listed below are T cell receptor beta chains from one sample, sequenced in a study of T cell changes during pregnancy in multiple sclerosis. Sequencing used immunoSEQ multiplex PCR; TCRdb keeps in-frame clones, though not all of them. The data show about 39,000 clones, around 84% seen once. This material consisted of CD4+ T cells from peripheral blood mononuclear cells, taken before pregnancy. These TCRs come from a female donor with multiple sclerosis, enrolled in a pregnancy study. Each CDR3 is given with its conserved first and last residue. The D gene is left open where the match is weak. Size values are once, few and many counts, or a class for expanded clones, and some rows have none.

V: TRBV28
J: TRBJ1-2
size: .
D: .
CDR3: CASSLGRDIVYGYTF
DNA: TGTGCCAGCAGTTTAGGTCGGGACATAGTCTATGGCTACACCTTC

V: TRBV7-2
J: TRBJ2-7
size: .
D: .
CDR3: CASSLSREQYF
DNA: TGTGCCAGCAGCTTATCCCGCGAGCAGTACTTC

V: TRBV5-4
J: TRBJ1-5
size: .
D: .
CDR3: CASSSGVVDQPQHF
DNA: TGTGCCAGCAGCTCAGGGGTAGTGGATCAGCCCCAGCATTTT

V: TRBV11-2
J: TRBJ1-2
size: .
D: TRBD1
CDR3: CASSSPRQGKNYGYTF
DNA: TGTGCCAGCAGTTCACCCAGACAGGGTAAGAACTATGGCTACACCTTC

V: TRBV13
J: TRBJ2-7
size: .
D: .
CDR3: CASSRTVSTPSEQYF
DNA: TGTGCCAGCAGCCGGACAGTCAGTACTCCATCCGAGCAGTACTTC

V: TRBV19
J: TRBJ1-1
size: .
D: TRBD1
CDR3: CASSISGGVRNTEAFF
DNA: TGTGCCAGTAGTATATCAGGGGGCGTGCGGAACACTGAAGCTTTCTTT

V: TRBV5-1
J: TRBJ2-1
size: .
D: TRBD1
CDR3: CASSLGDRAYNEQFF
DNA: TGCGCCAGCAGCTTGGGGGACAGGGCCTACAATGAGCAGTTCTTC

V: TRBV4-1
J: TRBJ2-7
size: .
D: .
CDR3: CASSHIGPLRPSYEQYF
DNA: TGCGCCAGCAGCCACATTGGGCCTCTCCGCCCCTCCTACGAGCAGTACTTC

V: TRBV6-1
J: TRBJ1-4
size: .
D: .
CDR3: CASIGDPQLNEKLFF
DNA: TGTGCCAGCATAGGGGATCCGCAGCTTAATGAAAAACTGTTTTTT

V: TRBV30
J: TRBJ2-3
size: .
D: .
CDR3: CAWGDRTDTDTQYF
DNA: TGTGCCTGGGGCGACAGAACCGACACAGATACGCAGTATTTT

V: TRBV5-5
J: TRBJ1-2
size: .
D: .
CDR3: CASAGSDNWYGYTF
DNA: TGTGCCAGCGCCGGGTCAGATAATTGGTATGGCTACACCTTC

V: TRBV19
J: TRBJ2-3
size: .
D: TRBD2
CDR3: CASRTTSGGLGGADTQYF
DNA: TGTGCCAGTAGGACGACTAGCGGGGGGCTAGGAGGGGCGGATACGCAGTATTTT

V: TRBV5-1
J: TRBJ2-1
size: .
D: .
CDR3: CASSLPPGNEQFF
DNA: TGCGCCAGCAGCTTGCCCCCGGGCAATGAGCAGTTCTTC

V: TRBV11-3
J: TRBJ2-2
size: .
D: .
CDR3: CASSRTTGELFF
DNA: TGTGCCAGCAGTCGAACTACCGGGGAGCTGTTTTTT

V: TRBV11-2
J: TRBJ2-2
size: once
D: .
CDR3: CASSRRSVEAGELFF
DNA: TGTGCCAGCAGCCGGCGGAGCGTTGAAGCCGGGGAGCTGTTTTTT

V: TRBV7-2
J: TRBJ1-2
size: .
D: .
CDR3: CASSLVVVYTF
DNA: TGTGCCAGCAGCTTAGTTGTAGTCTACACCTTC

V: TRBV7-3
J: TRBJ2-4
size: .
D: .
CDR3: CASSPRVNEAKNIQYF
DNA: TGTGCCAGCAGCCCCCGGGTAAACGAAGCCAAAAACATTCAGTACTTC

V: TRBV6-1
J: TRBJ2-2
size: .
D: .
CDR3: CASILGQTTGELFF
DNA: TGTGCCAGCATTCTCGGACAGACCACCGGGGAGCTGTTTTTT

V: TRBV11-2
J: TRBJ1-3
size: .
D: TRBD1
CDR3: CASSSGGGNTIYF
DNA: TGTGCCAGCAGCTCAGGGGGTGGAAACACCATATATTTT

V: TRBV29-1
J: TRBJ1-2
size: .
D: TRBD1
CDR3: CSVNGQAAVNGGYTF
DNA: TGCAGCGTAAACGGACAGGCCGCGGTGAACGGTGGCTACACCTTC

V: TRBV2
J: TRBJ2-1
size: .
D: .
CDR3: CASSGDYNEQFF
DNA: TGTGCCAGCAGCGGGGACTACAATGAGCAGTTCTTC

V: TRBV6-5
J: TRBJ2-1
size: .
D: TRBD1
CDR3: CASSPGTGGKNEQFF
DNA: TGTGCCAGCAGCCCCGGGACAGGGGGAAAAAATGAGCAGTTCTTC